What follows are 22 T cell receptor beta chains derived from one specimen sequenced in a study of T-cell memory formation after mild COVID-19. MiXCR was run by TCRdb on the 5' RACE reads, yielding one entry per CDR3 protein. The sample has 450,000 to 650,000 distinct CDR3 sequences, roughly 18% seen once. The material sequenced was PBMCs or a T cell subset sorted from them (not recorded which). These receptors originate from an adult woman who had mild COVID-19 (a few samples of this study predate the infection). Cell type and time point are not known.

The chain uses TRBV12-3 or TRBV12-4 and TRBJ1-5, with TRBD1 as a possible D gene (5 bases). V was cut by 4 bases and J by 4 bases, with 8 bases left in between. The length of the CDR3 is 13 residues. CDR3 in DNA: TGTGCCAGCAGTTATAACAGGAATCAGCCCCAGCATTTT. This translates into CASSYNRNQPQHF.

This clonotype was detected a few times. This chain links TRBV5-1 with TRBJ2-2, with 8 nucleotides matching TRBD1. The CDR3 consists of 14 residues. Germline V gene sequence: CDR1 SGHRS, CDR2 YFSETQ. The V segment lost 1 base and the J segment 7 bases; nucleotides outside the gene matches: 3. The CDR3 DNA sequence: TGCGCCAGCAGCTTGAGACAGGGGTACGGGGAGCTGTTTTTT. Translation: CASSLRQGYGELFF.

V gene TRBV7-9 combines with J gene TRBJ2-1; weak D call: TRBD1 (6 bases). This CDR3 is built from 17 residues. From germline, CDR1 is SEHNR and CDR2 FQNEAQ (reference sequence). V lost 1 base to trimming and J lost 3 bases, with 16 bases between them. CDR3 sequence: CASSLDFRGSNYNEQFF. In DNA, the CDR3 is TGTGCCAGCAGCTTAGATTTTAGGGGGTCCAACTACAATGAGCAGTTCTTC.

This clonotype was observed at least ten times. This chain uses TRBV7-9 with TRBJ2-1; TRBD2 matches 12 bases. V trimming: 4 bases; J trimming: 9 bases; junction bases outside the gene matches: 13. The CDR3 runs to 17 residues. Germline V lookup: CDR1 SEHNR, CDR2 FQNEAQ (reference sequence). Here the CDR3 DNA reads TGTGCCAGCAGCTCCCCCGCGACTAGCGGGAGAGGGGGTGAGCAGTTCTTC. Its translation is CASSSPATSGRGGEQFF. Full variable domain (rest looked up from reference TRBV7-9 and TRBJ2-1): DTGVSQNPRHKITKRGQNVTFRCDPISEHNRLYWYRQTLGQGPEFLTYFQNEAQLEKSRLLSDRFSAERPKGSFSTLEIQRTEQGDSAMYLCASSSPATSGRGGEQFFGPGTRLTVL.

V usage is TRBV20-1 and J usage is TRBJ1-1; no clear D. Trimming took 6 bases from V and 4 from J, leaving 12 bases between them. The CDR3 consists of 12 residues. CDR1 and CDR2 from the germline V gene are DFQATT and SNEGSKA (reference sequence). CDR3 DNA: TGCAGTGCACCCCTGGGAGGCACTGAAGCTTTCTTT. Its protein product is CSAPLGGTEAFF.

The CDR3 DNA follows: TGTGCCAGCAGCAACAGGGGGCGAGTGGACACCATATATTTT. Its translation: CASSNRGRVDTIYF. The chain combines TRBV7-9 with TRBJ1-3; 9 bases are a match to TRBD1. Trimming took 5 bases from V and 8 from J; bases not matched to a gene: 7. The CDR3 runs 14 residues. In germline, CDR1 is SEHNR, CDR2 FQNEAQ (reference sequence).

The chain joins TRBV18 to TRBJ2-7; 7 bases are a match to TRBD1. CDR1 is KGHSH, CDR2 LQKENI, per germline. Trimming took 3 bases from V and 1 from J; bases not matched to a gene: 6. The CDR3 has 15 residues. CDR3 loop: CASSPGTEGSYEQYF. The CDR3 region has the DNA TGTGCCAGCTCACCCGGGACAGAAGGATCCTACGAGCAGTACTTC.

The rearrangement joins TRBV7-9 to TRBJ1-1; no clear D gene. Germline V gene sequence: CDR1 SEHNR, CDR2 FQNEAQ (reference sequence). The CDR3 length is 15 residues. With 2 bases removed from V and 0 bases from J, the gap between germline ends came to 10 bases. This chain's CDR3 is CASSLKPDMNTEAFF. The CDR3 DNA follows: TGTGCCAGCAGCTTAAAGCCGGATATGAACACTGAAGCTTTCTTT.

This clonotype appeared a few times. The rearrangement uses TRBV5-1 and TRBJ2-3; 11 nucleotides agree with TRBD2. The CDR3 totals 18 residues. Looked up from germline, CDR1 is SGHRS and CDR2 is YFSETQ. V gave up 0 bases and J gave up 3 bases; unmatched junction bases: 9. CDR3 sequence: CASSLEPSGRIGTDTQYF. For the CDR3, the DNA is TGCGCCAGCAGCTTGGAGCCTAGCGGGAGGATAGGGACAGATACGCAGTATTTT.

This CDR3 is CASSPGGGSTDTQYF. Written as DNA, the CDR3 is TGTGCCAGCTCTCCCGGGGGGGGGAGCACAGATACGCAGTATTTT. J is TRBJ2-3 and V is TRBV18; TRBD2 matches at 8 bases. CDR3 size: 15 residues. J gave up 0 bases and V 6 bases, and 5 bases lay outside the gene matches. Looked up from germline, CDR1 is KGHSH and CDR2 is LQKENI.

The J gene is TRBJ1-1, the V gene TRBV7-3; D is perhaps TRBD1 (5 bases). CDR3 size: 14 residues. The V gene lost 2 bases and the J gene lost 3 bases, with 10 bases spanning the gap. Per the germline V gene, CDR1 is SGHTA and CDR2 is FQGTGA. DNA of the CDR3: TGTGCCAGCAGCTTACTGCCGGGACACACTGAAGCTTTCTTT. It specifies CASSLLPGHTEAFF. Together with reference TRBV7-3 and TRBJ1-1, the CDR3 gives the full variable domain: GAGVSQTPSNKVTEKGKYVELRCDPISGHTALYWYRQSLGQGPEFLIYFQGTGAADDSGLPNDRFFAVRPEGSVSTLKIQRTERGDSAVYLCASSLLPGHTEAFFGQGTRLTVV.

This clonotype was observed a handful of times. This chain joins TRBV3-1 and TRBJ1-6; 7 nucleotides align to TRBD1. With V trimmed by 3 bases and J by 7 bases, 9 bases remained unmatched. The CDR3 is 16 residues long. Germline CDR1 LGHDT, CDR2 YNNKEL (reference sequence). CDR3 DNA sequence: TGTGCCAGCAGCCACCCCGGAGGGGGCAGAAATTCACCCCTCCACTTT. Its translation: CASSHPGGGRNSPLHF. The complete variable domain, with remaining parts taken from reference TRBV3-1 and TRBJ1-6, reads DTAVSQTPKYLVTQMGNDKSIKCEQNLGHDTMYWYKQDSKKFLKIMFSYNNKELIINETVPNRFSPKSPDKAHLNLHINSLELGDSAVYFCASSHPGGGRNSPLHFGNGTRLTVT.

The gene calls are TRBV12-3 or TRBV12-4 and TRBJ2-1; maybe TRBD1 (6 bases). The V end lost 2 bases, the J end lost 2 bases, and 13 bases lay between the germline ends. The CDR3 contains 16 residues. CDR3 nucleotides: TGTGCCAGCAGTTTACAGTACAGGGTTCCCTACAATGAGCAGTTCTTC. This codes for CASSLQYRVPYNEQFF.

The chain is built from TRBV3-1 and TRBJ2-2; D gene uncertain. This CDR3 has 13 amino acids. Germline CDR1 reads LGHDT; CDR2 reads YNNKEL (reference sequence). The V and J ends lost 4 bases and 4 bases respectively, with 7 bases between them. The DNA for the CDR3 is TGTGCCAGCAGCCCCACCCCCACCGGGGAGCTGTTTTTT. Translation gives CASSPTPTGELFF. Combining the CDR3 with reference TRBV3-1 and TRBJ2-2 gives the whole variable domain DTAVSQTPKYLVTQMGNDKSIKCEQNLGHDTMYWYKQDSKKFLKIMFSYNNKELIINETVPNRFSPKSPDKAHLNLHINSLELGDSAVYFCASSPTPTGELFFGEGSRLTVL.

This clonotype has a handful of counts. J is TRBJ2-7 and V is TRBV6-1; weak D call: TRBD2 (5 bases). The V gene lost 0 bases and the J gene lost 2 bases, with 11 bases spanning the gap. The germline CDR1 and CDR2 sequences are MNHNS and SASEGT. The CDR3 runs 15 residues. In nucleotides, the CDR3 is TGTGCCAGCAGTGAAGCCCGGACGGGGACCTACGAGCAGTACTTC. This sequence encodes CASSEARTGTYEQYF.

This chain joins TRBV5-5 and TRBJ2-3, with 8 bases aligning to TRBD1. V was pared by 3 bases and J by 2 bases, with 5 bases of the junction left unmatched. CDR1 is SGHKS and CDR2 is YYEKEE in the germline V gene (reference sequence). The CDR3 consists of 15 residues. The CDR3 DNA sequence: TGTGCCAGCAGCTGGACCAGGGGGCTCACAGATACGCAGTATTTT. Amino acids: CASSWTRGLTDTQYF.

The DNA for the CDR3 is TGTGCCAGCAGCTACGGGGGAGAGCAGTACTTC. Translating it yields CASSYGGEQYF. The chain has TRBV14 and TRBJ2-7, with a tentative D call TRBD2 (6 bases). Trimming stripped 5 bases from V and 7 bases from J, with 9 bases between. This CDR3 region has 11 residues. CDR1 SGHDN and CDR2 FVKESK come from the germline V gene.

This clonotype came up a few times. The V and J genes are TRBV11-2 and TRBJ2-7, with unresolved D. This CDR3 region has 14 residues. V lost 4 bases and J lost 6, with 16 bases in between. CDR1 SGHAT and CDR2 FQNNGV come from the germline V gene. CDR3 DNA sequence: TGTGCCAGCAGCTACAGTTGGGCTGAGGCCGAGCAGTACTTC. It translates to CASSYSWAEAEQYF.

This clonotype was found a few times. The V call is TRBV7-9, the J call TRBJ2-3; D possibly uses TRBD1 or TRBD2 (6 bases each). V was cut by 2 bases and J by 1 base, with 13 bases left in between. The CDR3 sequence is 16 residues long. CDR1 is SEHNR, CDR2 FQNEAQ, per germline (reference sequence). In DNA, the CDR3 is TGTGCCAGCAGCTTATTCGTGGGGGGCGGCACAGATACGCAGTATTTT. This translates into CASSLFVGGGTDTQYF.

This clonotype showed up just a few times. The rearrangement joins TRBV6-6 to TRBJ2-1; D is possibly TRBD2 (5 bases). The CDR3 sequence is 14 residues long. V dropped 5 bases and J dropped 7 bases, with 15 bases sitting between them. Germline V lookup: CDR1 MNHNY, CDR2 SVGAGI (reference sequence). CDR3 DNA sequence: TGTGCCAGCAGTCCCCGGGCCACGGGGAATGAGCAGTTCTTC. Amino acids: CASSPRATGNEQFF.

This clonotype was recorded a few times. The chain carries TRBV6-5 and TRBJ1-2; TRBD1 matches at 10 bases. The ends lost 8 bases at V and 3 bases at J; junction bases unmatched: 3. The CDR3 has 13 amino acids. CDR1 is MNHEY and CDR2 is SVGAGI in the germline V gene. CDR3 DNA: TGTGCCAGCGGGGGACAGGGGTACTATGGCTACACCTTC. Its translation: CASGGQGYYGYTF.

The V call is TRBV19, the J call TRBJ1-5; D is possibly TRBD1 (5 bases). Per the germline V gene, CDR1 is LNHDA and CDR2 is SQIVND (reference sequence). The CDR3 has 17 amino acids. The germline V and J ends were trimmed by 4 bases and 0 bases, with 16 bases remaining between them. This CDR3 is CASSSQGTRPSNQPQHF. CDR3 DNA: TGTGCCAGTAGTAGCCAGGGTACCAGACCTAGCAATCAGCCCCAGCATTTT.